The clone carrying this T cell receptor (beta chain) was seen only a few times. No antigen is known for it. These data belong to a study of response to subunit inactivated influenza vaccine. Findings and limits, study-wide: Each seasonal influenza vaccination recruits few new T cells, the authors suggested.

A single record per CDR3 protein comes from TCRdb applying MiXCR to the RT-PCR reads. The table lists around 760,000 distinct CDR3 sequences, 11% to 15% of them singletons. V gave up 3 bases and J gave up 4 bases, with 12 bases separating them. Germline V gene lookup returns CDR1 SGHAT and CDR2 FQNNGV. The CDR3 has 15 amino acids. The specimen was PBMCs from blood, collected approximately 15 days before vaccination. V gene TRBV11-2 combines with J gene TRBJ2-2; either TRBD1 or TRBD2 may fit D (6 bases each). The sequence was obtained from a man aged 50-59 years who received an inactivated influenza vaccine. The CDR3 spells CASSFTGGLTGELFF. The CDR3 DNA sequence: TGTGCCAGCAGCTTTACCGGGGGCCTCACCGGGGAGCTGTTTTTT.